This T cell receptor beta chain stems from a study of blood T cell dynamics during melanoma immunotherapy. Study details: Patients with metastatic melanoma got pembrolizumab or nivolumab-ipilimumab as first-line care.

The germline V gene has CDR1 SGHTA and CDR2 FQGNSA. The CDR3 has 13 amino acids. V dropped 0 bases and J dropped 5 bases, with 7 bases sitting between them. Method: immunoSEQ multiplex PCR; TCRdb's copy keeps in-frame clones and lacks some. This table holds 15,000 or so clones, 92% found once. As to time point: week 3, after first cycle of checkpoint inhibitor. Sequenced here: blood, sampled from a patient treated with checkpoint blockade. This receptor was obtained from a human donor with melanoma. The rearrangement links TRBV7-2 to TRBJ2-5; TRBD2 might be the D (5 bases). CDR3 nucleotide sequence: TGTGCCAGCAGCTTAGCTAGGAGGGAGACCCAGTACTTC. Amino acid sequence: CASSLARRETQYF.